The source of this T cell receptor beta chain is a study of T cells in localized non-small cell lung cancer. Germline CDR1 is KGHSH and CDR2 is LQKENI. This CDR3 is 13 amino acids long. The V end lost 10 bases, the J end lost 2 bases, and 13 bases lay between the germline ends. Study-level points and caveats: Paired adjacent lung recovered a median around 60 of the top 100 tumor clones.

Turning to this clone: Antigen: not known.

Produced via immunoSEQ multiplex PCR; TCRdb's table is partial and in-frame only. The data show approximately 3,200 clones, around 24% seen once. The TCR was taken from a man aged 35-69 years with stage I lung adenocarcinoma. The sample in question was lung tumor tissue, obtained before any cancer treatment. This chain joins TRBV18 and TRBJ2-3; D is uncertain. This CDR3 reads CATWLSDTDTQYF. The CDR3 nucleotides are TGTGCCACCTGGCTGTCGGACACAGATACGCAGTATTTT.